The present entry profiles one T cell receptor beta chain with its context. The data are from a study of technical replicates of blood from several donors. The table came from immunoSEQ multiplex PCR; TCRdb's copy has only in-frame clones and leaves some out. The sample lists 72,000 or so clones; approximately 94% were seen once. Looked up from germline, CDR1 is GTSNPN and CDR2 is SVGIG (reference sequence). This CDR3 contains 11 residues. Trimming cost V 3 bases and J 8 bases, with 7 bases left between them. Specimen: T cells isolated from PBMCs. The V and J genes are TRBV30 and TRBJ2-2, with D perhaps TRBD1 (5 bases). This receptor was obtained from a human donor in good health. CDR3 in amino acids: CAWSQGGELFF. CDR3 nucleotides: TGTGCCTGGAGCCAGGGAGGGGAGCTGTTTTTT.